What follows are 16 T cell receptor beta chains derived from one specimen sequenced in a study of cytomegalovirus exposure and HLA in healthy donors. The primer mix had 60 Vbeta and 13 Jbeta primers. Assay used: immunoSEQ multiplex PCR; TCRdb lists only in-frame clones, some missing. The sample yields tens of thousands of clones, more than 65% seen once. Specimen: PBMCs. Receptors originate from a man aged 30-40 years in good health and CMV-seronegative.

The rearrangement links TRBV7-9 to TRBJ1-1, with TRBD1 as a possible D gene (5 bases). Germline V gene sequence: CDR1 SEHNR, CDR2 FQNEAQ (reference sequence). This CDR3 is 15 amino acids long. The ends were cut back, 2 bases at V and 1 base at J, with 11 bases in the middle. The CDR3 DNA sequence: TGTGCCAGCAGCTTACGGGCAGGGTCGAACACTGAAGCTTTCTTT. It codes for CASSLRAGSNTEAFF.

The V and J genes are TRBV7-9 and TRBJ1-1, with D possibly TRBD1 on 6 matching bases. The CDR3 contains 14 residues. Trimming removed 3 bases at V and 4 bases at J, with 12 bases between. Germline V gene data show CDR1 as SEHNR and CDR2 as FQNEAQ (reference sequence). CDR3 sequence: CASSFQQGFTEAFF. The CDR3, as DNA: TGTGCCAGCAGCTTCCAACAGGGATTCACTGAAGCTTTCTTT.

This clone was observed a single time. This sequence joins TRBV10-3 and TRBJ2-3; 7 nucleotides align to TRBD1. V trimming: 9 bases; J trimming: 4 bases; junction bases outside the gene matches: 19. Germline CDR1 and CDR2: ENHRY and SYGVKD. This CDR3 has 17 amino acids. The CDR3 loop is CAIKDSDRDEEADTQYF. The DNA for the CDR3 is TGTGCCATTAAAGATTCTGACAGGGATGAAGAGGCAGATACGCAGTATTTT.

The chain employs TRBV5-6 and TRBJ2-2; D gene unclear. The CDR3 extends over 14 amino acids. Trimming cost V 4 bases and J 1 base, with 8 bases left between them. CDR1 and CDR2 (germline): SGHDT, YYEEEE. The CDR3 sequence: CASSLRLNTGELFF. DNA of the CDR3: TGTGCCAGCAGCCTCAGGTTGAACACCGGGGAGCTGTTTTTT.

The chain is built from TRBV6-5 and TRBJ2-7; 9 nucleotides line up with TRBD1. Germline values: CDR1 MNHEY, CDR2 SVGAGI. The CDR3 is made up of 14 amino acids. Trimming removed 7 bases from V and 3 bases from J; junction bases left unmatched: 7. This chain's CDR3 is CASTPDRGSYEQYF. The CDR3 bases are TGTGCCAGCACTCCGGACAGGGGAAGCTACGAGCAGTACTTC.

The chain joins TRBV14 to TRBJ1-2; D remains ambiguous. The CDR3 is 12 amino acids. Trimming left V 5 bases short and J 4 bases short, with 8 bases between. Germline CDR1 is SGHDN and CDR2 is FVKESK. CDR3 in amino acids: CASSSNSYGYTF. The CDR3 nucleotides read TGTGCCAGCAGCAGCAACAGCTATGGCTACACCTTC.

The J gene is TRBJ1-4, the V gene TRBV29-1, with D possibly TRBD1 on 6 matching bases. Deletions cut 6 bases from V and 4 bases from J, with 18 bases between. The CDR3 runs 15 residues. The germline CDR1 and CDR2 sequences are SQVTM and ANQGSEA. The CDR3 region has the DNA TGCAGCGTCCACCTCGGACAGTCCCTTAATGAAAAACTGTTTTTT. Its protein product is CSVHLGQSLNEKLFF. Supplemented by reference TRBV29-1 and TRBJ1-4, the full variable domain reads SAVISQKPSRDICQRGTSLTIQCQVDSQVTMMFWYRQQPGQSLTLIATANQGSEATYESGFVIDKFPISRPNLTFSTLTVSNMSPEDSSIYLCSVHLGQSLNEKLFFGSGTQLSVL.

Concerning this clone: This sample includes further DNA sequences coding for the same CDR3. The rearrangement joins TRBV5-1 to TRBJ1-1, with D tentatively TRBD1 (6 bases). The CDR3 length is 13 residues. Trimming removed 4 bases at V and 1 base at J, with 8 bases between. CDR1 is SGHRS and CDR2 is YFSETQ in the germline V gene. The CDR3 loop reads CASSQGQNTEAFF. In nucleotides, the CDR3 is TGCGCCAGCAGCCAGGGACAGAACACTGAAGCTTTCTTT.

V gene TRBV5-8 combines with J gene TRBJ2-2, with 11 bases lining up with TRBD1. This CDR3 has 15 residues. CDR1 SGHTS and CDR2 YDEGEE come from the germline V gene. The J segment lost 6 bases and the V segment lost 4 bases, leaving 5 bases of the junction unmatched. CDR3 bases: TGTGCCAGCAGCCCGTGGACAGGGGGCTCCGGGGAGCTGTTTTTT. Its protein is CASSPWTGGSGELFF.

This chain connects TRBV9 to TRBJ1-1, with D uncertain. The germline V and J ends were trimmed by 0 bases and 3 bases, with 6 bases remaining between them. CDR3 size: 13 residues. Looked up from germline, CDR1 is SGDLS and CDR2 is YYNGEE. CDR3 DNA sequence: TGTGCCAGCAGCGTAGATTCCTACACTGAAGCTTTCTTT. Its translation: CASSVDSYTEAFF.

A few counts support this clone. This chain connects TRBV2 to TRBJ1-1, with 7 positions matching TRBD1. The CDR3 consists of 17 residues. Trimming at V came to 0 bases and at J to 1 base, leaving 8 bases not matched to a gene. Looked up from germline, CDR1 is SNHLY and CDR2 is FYNNEI. As DNA, the CDR3 is TGTGCCAGCAGTGAAGCGCTTCGGGGACAGAAGAACACTGAAGCTTTCTTT. Encoded protein: CASSEALRGQKNTEAFF.

This clone was detected once. The genes are TRBV6-5 and TRBJ1-4; the D gene is possibly TRBD1 (6 bases). In germline, CDR1 is MNHEY, CDR2 SVGAGI. The CDR3 has 14 amino acids. V dropped 10 bases and J dropped 2 bases, with 14 bases sitting between them. DNA for the CDR3: TGTGCCACCCGGGTTACAGGGACTAATGAAAAACTGTTTTTT. Protein product: CATRVTGTNEKLFF.

CDR3 DNA sequence: TGTGCCAGCAGTTATATCCCAACCGGGGGAGATACGCAGTATTTT. As protein: CASSYIPTGGDTQYF. The chain combines TRBV6-5 with TRBJ2-3; maybe TRBD2 (6 bases). The germline V gene has CDR1 MNHEY and CDR2 SVGAGI. Trimming took off 3 bases at V and 5 bases at J, with 15 bases between the two ends. The CDR3 consists of 15 residues.

The chain links TRBV18 to TRBJ2-7; D not resolved. CDR1 is KGHSH, CDR2 LQKENI, per germline. V lost 6 bases to trimming and J lost 0 bases, with 12 bases between them. The CDR3 is made up of 14 amino acids. DNA of the CDR3: TGTGCCAGCTCCCCCGCGATGAGCTCCTACGAGCAGTACTTC. Protein product: CASSPAMSSYEQYF. Looking up the rest from reference TRBV18 and TRBJ2-7 gives the full variable domain: NAGVMQNPRHLVRRRGQEARLRCSPMKGHSHVYWYRQLPEEGLKFMVYLQKENIIDESGMPKERFSAEFPKEGPSILRIQQVVRGDSAAYFCASSPAMSSYEQYFGPGTRLTVT.

The rearrangement joins TRBV6-6 to TRBJ2-5, with D perhaps matching TRBD1 (6 bases). Matching the DNA end better, TRBJ2-7 makes the J call doubtful. CDR1 MNHNY and CDR2 SVGAGI come from the germline V gene (reference sequence). There are 15 residues in the CDR3. The CDR3 sequence: CASSPRQGLLYEQYF. CDR3 bases: TGTGCCAGCAGCCCCAGGCAGGGGCTGTTATACGAGCAGTACTTC.

The rearrangement uses TRBV19 and TRBJ1-4; D may be TRBD1 (5 bases). The CDR3 consists of 15 residues. Germline CDR1 and CDR2: LNHDA and SQIVND (reference sequence). The germline V and J ends were trimmed by 6 bases and 0 bases, with 11 bases remaining between them. The CDR3 reads CASRTTGPTNEKLFF. In DNA form, the CDR3 reads TGTGCCAGTAGGACCACAGGACCAACTAATGAAAAACTGTTTTTT. Full variable domain (rest looked up from reference TRBV19 and TRBJ1-4): DGGITQSPKYLFRKEGQNVTLSCEQNLNHDAMYWYRQDPGQGLRLIYYSQIVNDFQKGDIAEGYSVSREKKESFPLTVTSAQKNPTAFYLCASRTTGPTNEKLFFGSGTQLSVL.